Described below is a single T cell receptor beta chain sequence and its context. V was trimmed by 5 bases and J by 1 base, leaving 14 bases between them. Per germline, CDR1 SGHAT and CDR2 FQNNGV. The CDR3 is made up of 16 amino acids. This sample is part of a study of blood T cell repertoires in COVID-19. Profiled with immunoSEQ multiplex PCR; TCRdb holds only in-frame clones, not every one. The sample includes approximately 50,000 clones, around 86% of them seen just once. The gene calls are TRBV11-2 and TRBJ2-2; possible D gene TRBD1, 6 bases. This TCR was recovered from a human donor in a cohort sampled during active COVID-19. Sequenced sample: peripheral blood. The CDR3 loop reads CASSRHRDMNTGELFF. Written as DNA, the CDR3 is TGTGCCAGCAGCCGACACAGGGACATGAACACCGGGGAGCTGTTTTTT. Full variable domain (rest looked up from reference TRBV11-2 and TRBJ2-2): EAGVAQSPRYKIIEKRQSVAFWCNPISGHATLYWYQQILGQGPKLLIQFQNNGVVDDSQLPKDRFSAERLKGVDSTLKIQPAKLEDSAVYLCASSRHRDMNTGELFFGEGSRLTVL.